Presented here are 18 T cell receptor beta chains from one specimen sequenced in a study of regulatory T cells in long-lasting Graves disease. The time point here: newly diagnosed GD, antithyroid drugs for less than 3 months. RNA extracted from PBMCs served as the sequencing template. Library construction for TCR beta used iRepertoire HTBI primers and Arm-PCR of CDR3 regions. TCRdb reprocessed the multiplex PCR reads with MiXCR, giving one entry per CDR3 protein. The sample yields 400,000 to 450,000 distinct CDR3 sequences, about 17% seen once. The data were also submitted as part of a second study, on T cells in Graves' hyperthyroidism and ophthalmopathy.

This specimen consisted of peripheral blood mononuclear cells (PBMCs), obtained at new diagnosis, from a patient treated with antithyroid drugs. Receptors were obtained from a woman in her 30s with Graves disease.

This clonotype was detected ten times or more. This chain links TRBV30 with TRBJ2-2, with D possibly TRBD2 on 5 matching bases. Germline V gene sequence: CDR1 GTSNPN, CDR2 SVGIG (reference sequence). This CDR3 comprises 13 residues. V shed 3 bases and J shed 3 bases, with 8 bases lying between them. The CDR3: CAWRDSYTGELFF. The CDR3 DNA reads TGTGCCTGGAGGGACTCTTACACCGGGGAGCTGTTTTTT.

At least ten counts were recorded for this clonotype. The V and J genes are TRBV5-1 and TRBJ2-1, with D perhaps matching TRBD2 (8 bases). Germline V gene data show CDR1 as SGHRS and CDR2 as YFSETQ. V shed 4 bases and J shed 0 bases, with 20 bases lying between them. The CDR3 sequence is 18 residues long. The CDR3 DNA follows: TGCGCCAGCAGCAGGGGGCGGGAGAGCGGGAGCTCCTACAATGAGCAGTTCTTC. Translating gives CASSRGRESGSSYNEQFF. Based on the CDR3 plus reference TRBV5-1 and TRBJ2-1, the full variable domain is KAGVTQTPRYLIKTRGQQVTLSCSPISGHRSVSWYQQTPGQGLQFLFEYFSETQRNKGNFPGRFSGRQFSNSRSEMNVSTLELGDSALYLCASSRGRESGSSYNEQFFGPGTRLTVL.

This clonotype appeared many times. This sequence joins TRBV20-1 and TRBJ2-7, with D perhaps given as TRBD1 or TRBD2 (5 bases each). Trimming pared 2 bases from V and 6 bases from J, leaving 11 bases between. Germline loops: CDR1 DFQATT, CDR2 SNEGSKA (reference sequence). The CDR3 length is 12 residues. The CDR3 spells CSARRDQTEQYF. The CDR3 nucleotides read TGCAGTGCTAGAAGGGACCAGACCGAGCAGTACTTC.

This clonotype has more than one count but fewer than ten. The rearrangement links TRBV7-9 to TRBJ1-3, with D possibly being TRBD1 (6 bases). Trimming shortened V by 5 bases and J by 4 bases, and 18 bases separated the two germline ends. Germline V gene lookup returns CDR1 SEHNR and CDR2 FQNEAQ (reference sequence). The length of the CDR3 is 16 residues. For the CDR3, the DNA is TGTGCCAGCAGCGCCCGGGACACCCGGAGAGGAAACACCATATATTTT. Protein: CASSARDTRRGNTIYF. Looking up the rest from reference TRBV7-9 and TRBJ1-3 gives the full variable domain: DTGVSQNPRHKITKRGQNVTFRCDPISEHNRLYWYRQTLGQGPEFLTYFQNEAQLEKSRLLSDRFSAERPKGSFSTLEIQRTEQGDSAMYLCASSARDTRRGNTIYFGEGSWLTVV.

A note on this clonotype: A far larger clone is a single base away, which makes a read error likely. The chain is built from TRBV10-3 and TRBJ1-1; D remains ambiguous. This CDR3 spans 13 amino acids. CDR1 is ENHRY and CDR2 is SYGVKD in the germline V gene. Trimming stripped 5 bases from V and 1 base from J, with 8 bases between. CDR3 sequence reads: CAISYSRNTEAFF. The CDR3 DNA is TGTGCCATCAGTTACTCGAGGAACACTGAAGCTTTCTTT.

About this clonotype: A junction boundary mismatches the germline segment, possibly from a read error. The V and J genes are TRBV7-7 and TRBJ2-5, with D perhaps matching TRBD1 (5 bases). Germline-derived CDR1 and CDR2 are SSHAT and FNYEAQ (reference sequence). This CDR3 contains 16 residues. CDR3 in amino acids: CASSRWAGQGQETQYF. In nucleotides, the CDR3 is TGTGCTAGCAGCCGCTGGGCCGGTCAGGGCCAAGAGACCCAGTACTTC.

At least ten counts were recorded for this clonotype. CDR3 DNA: TGTGCCAGCACCGCCAGTGGGGCGTACAATGAGCAGTTCTTC. It yields the protein CASTASGAYNEQFF. The J gene is TRBJ2-1, the V gene TRBV28, with a weak D call TRBD1 (5 bases). Germline V gene data show CDR1 as MDHEN and CDR2 as SYDVKM. The CDR3 covers 14 residues. V was cut by 7 bases and J by 4 bases, with 14 bases left in between.

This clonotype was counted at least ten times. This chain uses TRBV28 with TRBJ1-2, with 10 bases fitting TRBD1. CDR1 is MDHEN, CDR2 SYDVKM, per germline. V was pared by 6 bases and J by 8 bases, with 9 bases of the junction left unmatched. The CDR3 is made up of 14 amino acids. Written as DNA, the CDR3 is TGTGCCAGCAGCCCACTAGGGACAGGGGACGGCTACACCTTC. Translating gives CASSPLGTGDGYTF.

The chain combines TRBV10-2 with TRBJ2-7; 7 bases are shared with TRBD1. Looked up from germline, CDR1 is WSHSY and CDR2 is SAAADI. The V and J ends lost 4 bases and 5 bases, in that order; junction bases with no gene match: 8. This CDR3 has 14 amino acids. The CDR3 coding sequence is TGCGCCAGCAGTGCCCAAGACAGGGTAAACGAGCAGTACTTC. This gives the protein CASSAQDRVNEQYF.

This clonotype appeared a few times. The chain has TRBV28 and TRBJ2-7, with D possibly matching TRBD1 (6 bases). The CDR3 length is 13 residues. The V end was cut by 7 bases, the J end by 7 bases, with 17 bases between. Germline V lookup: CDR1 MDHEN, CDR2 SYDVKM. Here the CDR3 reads CASTGTTTWEQYF. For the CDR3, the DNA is TGTGCCAGCACCGGGACAACGACTTGGGAGCAGTACTTC.

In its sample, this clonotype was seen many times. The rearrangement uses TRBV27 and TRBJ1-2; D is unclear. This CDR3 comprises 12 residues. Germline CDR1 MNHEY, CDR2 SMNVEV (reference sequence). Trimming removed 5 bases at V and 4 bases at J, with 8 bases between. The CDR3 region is CASSGSFYGYTF. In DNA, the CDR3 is TGTGCCAGCAGTGGTAGCTTCTATGGCTACACCTTC.

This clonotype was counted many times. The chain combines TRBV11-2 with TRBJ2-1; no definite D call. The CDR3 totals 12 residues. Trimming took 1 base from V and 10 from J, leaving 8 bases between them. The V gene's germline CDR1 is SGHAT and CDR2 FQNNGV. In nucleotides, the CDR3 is TGTGCCAGCAGCTTAGTACAGTACGAGCAGTTCTTC. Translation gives CASSLVQYEQFF.

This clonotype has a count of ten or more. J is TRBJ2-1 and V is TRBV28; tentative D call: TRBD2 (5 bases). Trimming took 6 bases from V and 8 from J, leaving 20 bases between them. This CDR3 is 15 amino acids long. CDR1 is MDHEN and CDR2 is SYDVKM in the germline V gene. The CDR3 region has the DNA TGTGCCAGCAGGAGAGGGTCCAGTTTCTTGGATGAGCAGTTCTTC. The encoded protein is CASRRGSSFLDEQFF.

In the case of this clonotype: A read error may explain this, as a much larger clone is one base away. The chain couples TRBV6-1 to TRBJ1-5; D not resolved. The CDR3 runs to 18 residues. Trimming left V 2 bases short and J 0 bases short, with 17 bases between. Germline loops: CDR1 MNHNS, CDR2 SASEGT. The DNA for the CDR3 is TGTGCCAGCAGTGAAAGGATGGAACACCTCCCTAGCAATCAGCCCCAGCATTTT. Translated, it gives CASSERMEHLPSNQPQHF.

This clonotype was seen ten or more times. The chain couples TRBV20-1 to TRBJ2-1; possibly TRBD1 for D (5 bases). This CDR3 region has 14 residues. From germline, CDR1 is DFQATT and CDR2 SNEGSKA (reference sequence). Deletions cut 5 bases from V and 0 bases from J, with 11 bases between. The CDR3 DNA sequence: TGCAGTGCTCCGGACACGCGCTCCTACAATGAGCAGTTCTTC. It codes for CSAPDTRSYNEQFF.

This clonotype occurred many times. The CDR3 sequence: CSARADRAEQYF. DNA of the CDR3: TGCAGTGCTAGGGCCGACAGGGCCGAGCAGTACTTC. The genes are TRBV20-1 and TRBJ2-7, with 7 nucleotides matching TRBD1. Trimming at V came to 3 bases and at J to 6 bases, leaving 5 bases not matched to a gene. The CDR3 runs to 12 residues. Germline lookup yields CDR1 DFQATT and CDR2 SNEGSKA (reference sequence).

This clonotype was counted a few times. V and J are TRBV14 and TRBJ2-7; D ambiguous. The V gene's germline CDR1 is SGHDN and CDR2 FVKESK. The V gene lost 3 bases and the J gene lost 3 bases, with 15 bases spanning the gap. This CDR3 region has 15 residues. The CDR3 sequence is CASSHLPGLVYEQYF. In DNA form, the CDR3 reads TGTGCCAGCAGCCACCTGCCGGGTCTAGTCTACGAGCAGTACTTC.

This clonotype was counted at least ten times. As DNA, the CDR3 is TGTGCCAGCAGTTACCCAAGGACAGGTTCCTCTGGCGAGCAGTACTTC. The encoded protein is CASSYPRTGSSGEQYF. The chain links TRBV6-2 or TRBV6-3 to TRBJ2-7; TRBD1 matches 7 bases. Germline loops: CDR1 MNHEY, CDR2 SVGEGT. J was trimmed by 6 bases and V by 2 bases; bases with no gene match: 13. This CDR3 contains 16 residues.